The present T cell receptor (beta chain) was sequenced within a study of blood T cell repertoires in COVID-19. Overall study: The cDNA or gDNA used as material had been derived from T cells, B-cell-depleted T cells, or PBMCs.

The CDR3 is 15 amino acids. Germline values: CDR1 MDHEN, CDR2 SYDVKM. V shed 2 bases and J shed 0 bases, with 8 bases lying between them. Authors' methods: How many nucleated cells were present was estimated from reference gene primer amplification. Libraries were prepared by immunoSEQ multiplex PCR; TCRdb keeps only in-frame clonotypes and omits some of them. V and J calls and clone size are those listed in that table; D and trimming were worked out from the DNA. The table includes about 440,000 clones, about 89% detected once. The origin of this receptor is a woman under 40 with acute or convalescent COVID-19. Sequenced: peripheral blood. V gene TRBV28 combines with J gene TRBJ1-3; no clear D. The DNA of the CDR3 is TGTGCCAGCAGTTTAAACGAACACTCTGGAAACACCATATATTTT. Translating it yields CASSLNEHSGNTIYF.